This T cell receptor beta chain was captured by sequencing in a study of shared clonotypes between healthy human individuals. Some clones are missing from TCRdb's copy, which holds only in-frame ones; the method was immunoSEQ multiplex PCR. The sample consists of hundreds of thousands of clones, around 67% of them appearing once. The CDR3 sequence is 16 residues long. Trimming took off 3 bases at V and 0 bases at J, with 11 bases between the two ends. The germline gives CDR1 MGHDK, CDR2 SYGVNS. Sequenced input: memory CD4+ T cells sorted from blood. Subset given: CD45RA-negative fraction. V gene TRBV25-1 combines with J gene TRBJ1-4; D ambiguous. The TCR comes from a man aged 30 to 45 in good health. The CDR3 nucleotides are TGTGCCAGCAGTGATGCACCATTGGCAACTAATGAAAAACTGTTTTTT. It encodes CASSDAPLATNEKLFF.